This T cell receptor (beta chain) came from a study of patients and donors after allogeneic stem cell transplantation. TCRdb independently ran MiXCR on the RT-PCR reads; one entry per CDR3 protein. Of around 160,000 distinct CDR3 sequences in the sample, around 30% were seen once. Germline V gives CDR1 MNHEY, CDR2 SMNVEV (reference sequence). The CDR3 has 13 amino acids. V was pared by 5 bases and J by 1 base, with 9 bases between. This TCR was recovered from a human donor who was either an allogeneic HSCT recipient or a stem cell or donor lymphocyte infusion donor (not recorded which). It is not recorded whose cells these are; they may come from a transplant donor. The source material was blood, either unsorted or a sorted T cell fraction (not recorded which). The chain couples TRBV27 to TRBJ2-7, with D perhaps matching TRBD2 (5 bases). In DNA form, the CDR3 reads TGTGCCAGCAGTCCCACTAGGTCCTACGAGCAGTACTTC. This encodes CASSPTRSYEQYF.